Listed below are T cell receptor beta chains from one sample, sequenced in a study of spatial heterogeneity in lung cancer. In TCRdb, the 5' RACE reads were re-called with MiXCR into one record per CDR3 protein. The sample consists of about 10,000 distinct CDR3 sequences, about 23% of them appearing once. The source material was PBMCs, sampled at follow-up. These receptors were collected from a female donor with early-stage non-small cell lung cancer. Both conserved end residues are part of each CDR3. D genes are given only for firm matches. Expanded clones get a size class; other rows say once, few or many, or leave the size out.

d_gene	v_gene	j_gene	abundance	CDR3nt	CDR3aa
NA	TRBV20-1	TRBJ2-1	NA	TGCAGTGCTATGCGCGGGGCGGGCTTACAGCAGTTCTTC	CSAMRGAGLQQFF
TRBD1	TRBV19	TRBJ1-1	few	TGTGCCAGTAGTATAGTATGGACAGGGGAGACTGAAGCTTTCTTT	CASSIVWTGETEAFF
NA	TRBV20-1	TRBJ2-2	medium-sized	TGCAGTGCTAGAGATAAGGCCGGGAGTGGTACCGGGGAGCTGTTTTTT	CSARDKAGSGTGELFF
TRBD2	TRBV20-1	TRBJ2-7	few	TGCAGTGCTCCACCACTAGCGCATGACTCACGGGAGCAGTACTTC	CSAPPLAHDSREQYF
TRBD2	TRBV3-1	TRBJ2-1	NA	TGTGCCAGCAGCTCCGACGGACTAGCGGGATGGAATGAGCAGTTCTTC	CASSSDGLAGWNEQFF
NA	TRBV7-9	TRBJ1-5	NA	TGTGCCAGCAGCTTCGGCGGTCAGCTCAATCAGCCCCAGCATTTT	CASSFGGQLNQPQHF
NA	TRBV29-1	TRBJ2-2	medium-sized	TGCAGCGTACTTCCAGGGAGTTCCACCGGGGAGCTGTTTTTT	CSVLPGSSTGELFF
TRBD2	TRBV6-5	TRBJ2-1	medium-sized	TGTGCCAGCACGGGACTAGCGGGCGTCAATGAGCAGTTCTTC	CASTGLAGVNEQFF
TRBD1	TRBV20-1	TRBJ1-6	few	TGCAGTGCTCGTTCGGTAGGGACAGGGGGTTATTCACCCCTCCACTTT	CSARSVGTGGYSPLHF
NA	TRBV29-1	TRBJ2-5	few	TGCAGCGTTGAAAAATCAGAAGAGACCCAGTACTTC	CSVEKSEETQYF
NA	TRBV9	TRBJ2-7	NA	TGTGCCAGCAGCGCCCAAATCCACACCTACGAGCAGTACTTC	CASSAQIHTYEQYF
NA	TRBV2	TRBJ2-5	few	TGTGCCAGCAGCAGCCGGGAGCAAGAGACCCAGTACTTC	CASSSREQETQYF
TRBD2	TRBV11-2	TRBJ2-3	once	TGTGCCAGCAGCTTAGATCCCGGACTAGCGGGAGAAACAGATACGCAGTATTTT	CASSLDPGLAGETDTQYF
NA	TRBV28	TRBJ2-6	few	TGTGCCAGCAACGGACAGTTTCTGGACTCTGGGGCCAACGTCCTGACTTTC	CASNGQFLDSGANVLTF
NA	TRBV11-1	TRBJ2-7	NA	TGTGCCAGCAGCTTAGGGGTGGCCATCTACGAGCAGTACTTC	CASSLGVAIYEQYF
TRBD2	TRBV7-2	TRBJ2-1	few	TGTGCCAGCAGCTTAGGGGGGCTAGCGGGAGCGAGGGAGCAGTTCTTC	CASSLGGLAGAREQFF
TRBD1	TRBV5-1	TRBJ2-7	NA	TGCGCCAGCACCCTAGGGACACAGGGGAGCGAGCAGTACTTC	CASTLGTQGSEQYF
NA	TRBV27	TRBJ2-7	NA	TGTGCCAGTTCCCGGGACCGCTCCTACGAGCAGTACTTC	CASSRDRSYEQYF
TRBD1	TRBV29-1	TRBJ1-1	NA	TGCAGCGTTGAAAAGGGGGCCACGGGCGGTGAAGCTTTCTTT	CSVEKGATGGEAFF
TRBD2	TRBV20-1	TRBJ2-5	NA	TGCAGTGCTGTTACTCTGGATACTAGCGCTCAAGAGACCCAGTACTTC	CSAVTLDTSAQETQYF
TRBD2	TRBV7-2	TRBJ2-2	NA	TGTGCCAGCAGCAAAAGACTAGCCAACACCGGGGAGCTGTTTTTT	CASSKRLANTGELFF
NA	TRBV7-9	TRBJ2-5	NA	TGTGCCAGCAGCTTGAGTTTGCAGGAGACCCAGTACTTC	CASSLSLQETQYF
NA	TRBV2	TRBJ2-6	medium-sized	TGTGCCAGCAACCGAGACAGGAGGGCCAACGTCCTGACTTTC	CASNRDRRANVLTF
NA	TRBV28	TRBJ1-1	medium-sized	TGTGCCAGCAGTTTAGAGGCTCAGACGAGAGCTTTCTTT	CASSLEAQTRAFF
NA	TRBV27	TRBJ1-1	medium-sized	TGTGCCAGCAGTTTGGGGACGGGGCGAGCTTTCTTT	CASSLGTGRAFF
TRBD2	TRBV6-6	TRBJ2-3	NA	TGTGCCAGCAAACCGGGGGGTGCAGATACGCAGTATTTT	CASKPGGADTQYF
NA	TRBV30	TRBJ2-1	few	TGTGCCTGGAGTGTACTCGGGAATGAGCAGTTCTTC	CAWSVLGNEQFF
NA	TRBV20-1	TRBJ2-3	NA	TGCAGTGCTAGAGTACCCCGCGATCCACCGCCAGATACGCAGTATTTT	CSARVPRDPPPDTQYF
TRBD2	TRBV28	TRBJ2-2	NA	TGTGCCAGCAGTTCAGCGGGACTAGCGGGAGGGAGAGACACCGGGGAGCTGTTTTTT	CASSSAGLAGGRDTGELFF
TRBD2	TRBV5-1	TRBJ2-1	once	TGCGCCAGCAGCACGACTAGCGGCCATGCCTCCTACAATGAGCAGTTCTTC	CASSTTSGHASYNEQFF
NA	TRBV6-1	TRBJ2-3	NA	TGTGCCAGCAGTGAAAACCCATTGGGCACAGATACGCAGTATTTT	CASSENPLGTDTQYF
TRBD1	TRBV3-1	TRBJ2-1	NA	TGTGCCAGCAGCTATACAGGGACAGTGATTAGAGAGCAGTTCTTC	CASSYTGTVIREQFF
TRBD1	TRBV7-2	TRBJ1-4	few	TGTGCCAGCAGCTTCAGACAGGGAGGGGAAAAACTGTTTTTT	CASSFRQGGEKLFF
NA	TRBV6-5	TRBJ2-3	NA	TGTGCCAGCAGTTACCGCCCTGAGAGAACAGATACGCAGTATTTT	CASSYRPERTDTQYF
NA	TRBV28	TRBJ2-3	NA	TGTGCCATCGGGAGCCAGACAGATACGCAGTATTTT	CAIGSQTDTQYF
TRBD2	TRBV29-1	TRBJ2-1	NA	TGCAGCGTTGCTCGGACTAGCGTATACAATGAGCAGTTCTTC	CSVARTSVYNEQFF
TRBD1	TRBV5-4	TRBJ2-7	few	TGTGCCAGCAGCTTGGCCCAGACAGGGCCACCCTACGAGCAGTACTTC	CASSLAQTGPPYEQYF
NA	TRBV29-1	TRBJ2-7	NA	TGCAGCGTTGTGAAGGACGAGCAGTACTTC	CSVVKDEQYF
NA	TRBV28	TRBJ1-2	medium-sized	TGTGCCAGCAGTTCCGCCGACTCGAACTATGGCTACACCTTC	CASSSADSNYGYTF
TRBD1	TRBV10-2	TRBJ1-6	few	TGCGCCAGCAAAATACAGGGGAATTCACCCCTCCACTTT	CASKIQGNSPLHF
TRBD1	TRBV29-1	TRBJ1-3	medium-sized	TGCAGCGTAGCCTTCTTCACAGGGGAGTATGACGGAAACACCATATATTTT	CSVAFFTGEYDGNTIYF
TRBD1	TRBV20-1	TRBJ2-2	medium-sized	TGCAGTGCTAGCCGGACAGGCTCCGGGGAGCTGTTTTTT	CSASRTGSGELFF
NA	TRBV7-2	TRBJ2-7	medium-sized	TGTGCCAGCAGTTCGCCGGGACAAACATGGGAGCAGTACTTC	CASSSPGQTWEQYF
NA	TRBV5-4	TRBJ1-2	few	TGTGCCAGCAGCACAAGACAGGAATACTATGGCTACACCTTC	CASSTRQEYYGYTF
NA	TRBV3-1	TRBJ2-1	NA	TGTGCCAGCAGCCAAGGTTCCAATGAGCAGTTCTTC	CASSQGSNEQFF
NA	TRBV30	TRBJ2-1	NA	TGTGCCTGGAGTGGGCCGGGAGCGTTGGATGAGCAGTTCTTC	CAWSGPGALDEQFF
NA	TRBV20-1	TRBJ1-2	medium-sized	TGCAGTGCTAGAGATCCTAGGGTCGGCTATGGCTACACCTTC	CSARDPRVGYGYTF
TRBD2	TRBV28	TRBJ2-7	NA	TGTGCCAGCAGCTACGCTGGGGGGGCCTACGAGCAGTACTTC	CASSYAGGAYEQYF
NA	TRBV28	TRBJ1-2	NA	TGTGCCAGCAGCCTACCAAGATACGGCTACACCTTC	CASSLPRYGYTF
TRBD2	TRBV14	TRBJ2-1	NA	TGTGCCAGCAGCCAGCAGACTAGCGGGAGCGATGAGCAGTTCTTC	CASSQQTSGSDEQFF